This T cell receptor beta chain was captured by sequencing in a study of T cells expressing NK-cell markers. Study as a whole: Repertoires of TCR beta were obtained from T cells sorted as CD3+CD56+NKG2C+, CD3+CD56+NKG2C- and CD3+CD56-NKG2C+.

The CDR3 is 11 residues long. For each CDR3 protein, TCRdb gives one entry from its re-call of the 5' RACE reads, without DNA. Here the sample table reports 350,000 to 500,000 distinct CDR3 sequences. This sequence originates from a woman between 18 and 70 years old in good health. Sequenced sample: blood T cells: a sorted CD56 or NKG2C T cell subset, CD4+ or CD8+ T cells, or bulk PBMC T cells (not recorded which). V gene TRBV12-3 or TRBV12-4 combines with J gene TRBJ2-7; TCRdb calls TRBD1, which cannot be checked without DNA. CDR3 residues: CASSTRDEQYF.